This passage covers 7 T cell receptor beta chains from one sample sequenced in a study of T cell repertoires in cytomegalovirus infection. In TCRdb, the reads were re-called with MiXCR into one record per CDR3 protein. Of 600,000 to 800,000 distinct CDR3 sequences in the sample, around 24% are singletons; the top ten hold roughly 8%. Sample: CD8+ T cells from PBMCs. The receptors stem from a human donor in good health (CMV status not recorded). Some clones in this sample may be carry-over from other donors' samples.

The DNA for the CDR3 is TGTGCCAGTAGTCTCTATGCGGGGGAGTACAATGAGCAGTTCTTC. Its protein is CASSLYAGEYNEQFF. The J gene is TRBJ2-1, the V gene TRBV19; 7 nucleotides line up with TRBD2. The CDR3 runs 15 residues. V shed 5 bases and J 4 bases; nucleotides not matched to a gene: 8. Germline CDR1 LNHDA, CDR2 SQIVND (reference sequence).

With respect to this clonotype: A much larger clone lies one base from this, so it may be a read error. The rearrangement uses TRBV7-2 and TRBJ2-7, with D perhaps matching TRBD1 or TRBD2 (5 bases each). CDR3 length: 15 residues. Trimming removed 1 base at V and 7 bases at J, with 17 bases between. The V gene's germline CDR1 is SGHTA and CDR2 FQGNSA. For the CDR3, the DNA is TGTGCCAGCAGCTTAGGCAGGTTAGTGGGGGAGGAGCAGTACGTC. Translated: CASSLGRLVGEEQYV.

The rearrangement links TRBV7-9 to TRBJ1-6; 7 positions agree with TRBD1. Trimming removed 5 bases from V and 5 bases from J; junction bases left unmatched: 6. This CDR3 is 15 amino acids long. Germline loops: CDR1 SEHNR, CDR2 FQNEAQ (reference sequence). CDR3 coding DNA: TGTGCCAGCAGCGTACAGGGGACTGATAATTCACCCCTCCACTTT. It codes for CASSVQGTDNSPLHF.

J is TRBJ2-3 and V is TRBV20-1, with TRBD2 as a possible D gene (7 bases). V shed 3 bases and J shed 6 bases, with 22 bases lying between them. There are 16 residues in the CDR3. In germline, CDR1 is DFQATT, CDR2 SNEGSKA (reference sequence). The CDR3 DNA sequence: TGCAGTGCTAGTCCCACGGGGGGCCTTCGGCTGGATACGCAGTATTTT. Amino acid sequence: CSASPTGGLRLDTQYF.

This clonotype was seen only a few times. CDR3 DNA: TGCGCCAGCAGCCGTCTTGTGGGGACCCAGTACTTC. Residues: CASSRLVGTQYF. This chain connects TRBV4-1 to TRBJ2-5; D unclear. Per germline, CDR1 MGHRA and CDR2 YSYEKL. Trimming left V 4 bases short and J 7 bases short, with 10 bases between. CDR3 length: 12 amino acids.

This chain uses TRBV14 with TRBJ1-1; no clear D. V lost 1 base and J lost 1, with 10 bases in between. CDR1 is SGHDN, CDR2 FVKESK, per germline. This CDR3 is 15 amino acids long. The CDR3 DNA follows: TGTGCCAGCAGCCAAGTGGTCCGGGGGAACACTGAAGCTTTCTTT. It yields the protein CASSQVVRGNTEAFF.

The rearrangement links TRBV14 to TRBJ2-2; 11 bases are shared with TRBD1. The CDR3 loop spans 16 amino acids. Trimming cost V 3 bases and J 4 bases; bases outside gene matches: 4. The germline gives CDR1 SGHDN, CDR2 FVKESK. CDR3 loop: CASSQYGTGGTGELFF. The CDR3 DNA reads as TGTGCCAGCAGCCAGTACGGGACAGGGGGCACCGGGGAGCTGTTTTTT.